This note documents a single T cell receptor (beta chain) sequence. Antigen: not known. This entry belongs to a study of Tregs in tolerant kidney transplant recipients. TCRdb's table, derived via immunoSEQ multiplex PCR, lists solely in-frame clones and lacks some. The sample includes roughly 250,000 clones, about 80% of them seen just once. CDR3 length: 15 residues. With 1 base removed from V and 10 bases from J, the gap between germline ends came to 14 bases. Germline lookup yields CDR1 SNHLY and CDR2 FYNNEI. Findings and limits, study-wide: Activated donor B cell expansion appeared to reveal the most relevant donor-specific TCRbeta repertoire. Biological reproducibility was not directly addressed, but technical replication error appeared minimal.

Sequencing was done on a sample of CD4+ T cells from blood. The sequence was obtained from a human donor in good health. The J gene is TRBJ1-6, the V gene TRBV2; D remains ambiguous. The CDR3 DNA sequence: TGTGCCAGCAGTGAAGAGGTCAGCCTGATATCACCCCTCCACTTT. Its protein product is CASSEEVSLISPLHF.